A single sample is the source of the 27 T cell receptor beta chains below, sequenced in a study of spatial heterogeneity in lung cancer. One entry per CDR3 protein, called by TCRdb with MiXCR from the 5' RACE reads. The table includes fewer than 7,500 distinct CDR3 sequences, 13% to 15% detected once. Antigen specificity for these receptors is unknown. Broader study findings: Tracking of tumor mutation counts was seen in expanded intratumoral alpha and beta TCR counts.

Time point denoted: sample taken at primary tumor resection. The sequences come from lung tumor tissue, collected at surgery. The origin of the receptors is a male donor with early-stage non-small cell lung cancer.

The V gene is TRBV20-1, the J gene TRBJ2-1; D is possibly TRBD1 (5 bases). The CDR3 is 15 amino acids. Between the trimmed V and J ends, which lost 4 bases and 6 bases, there was a span of 19 bases. From germline, CDR1 is DFQATT and CDR2 SNEGSKA (reference sequence). In nucleotides, the CDR3 is TGCAGTGCTACAACCGGACATGAAGTGGGCAATGAGCAGTTCTTC. Protein product: CSATTGHEVGNEQFF.

The chain has TRBV25-1 and TRBJ2-2; D is undetermined. The V end lost 3 bases, the J end lost 0 bases, and 2 bases lay between the germline ends. The CDR3 is made up of 13 amino acids. Germline values: CDR1 MGHDK, CDR2 SYGVNS. CDR3 coding DNA: TGTGCCAGCAGTGATACGAACACCGGGGAGCTGTTTTTT. It is translated as CASSDTNTGELFF.

The gene calls are TRBV7-2 and TRBJ1-2; 9 bases align to TRBD1. The CDR3 length is 14 residues. The germline gives CDR1 SGHTA, CDR2 FQGNSA. V trimming: 1 base; J trimming: 5 bases; junction bases outside the gene matches: 2. CDR3 sequence (DNA): TGTGCCAGCAGCTTAGACAGGGGGCGGTATGGCTACACCTTC. This gives the protein CASSLDRGRYGYTF.

The J gene is TRBJ2-2, the V gene TRBV7-8, with 10 bases aligning to TRBD1. Germline V gives CDR1 SGHVS, CDR2 FQNEAQ. The V gene end was trimmed by 4 bases and the J gene end by 1 base; junction bases not matched to a gene: 12. The CDR3 runs 19 residues. The CDR3 region is CASSSPPGQGTLNTGELFF. The CDR3, as DNA: TGTGCCAGCAGCTCCCCTCCGGGACAGGGGACCTTGAACACCGGGGAGCTGTTTTTT.

Judged by abundance, this clonotype is medium-sized. The chain links TRBV4-1 to TRBJ1-6; D is ambiguous. The CDR3 has 18 amino acids. Trimming cost V 0 bases and J 0 bases, with 12 bases left between them. Germline V gives CDR1 MGHRA, CDR2 YSYEKL. Here the CDR3 DNA reads TGCGCCAGCAGCCAAGATTACGGCAGTAGCTCCTATAATTCACCCCTCCACTTT. Translating gives CASSQDYGSSSYNSPLHF.

The rearrangement links TRBV6-5 to TRBJ2-7; D unclear. Germline values: CDR1 MNHEY, CDR2 SVGAGI. V lost 2 bases and J 3 bases, leaving 23 bases between the germline ends. The CDR3 covers 18 residues. CDR3: CASSYRRPEIETRYEQYF. CDR3 coding DNA: TGTGCCAGCAGTTACCGACGGCCCGAAATTGAAACACGCTACGAGCAGTACTTC.

This clonotype is termed medium-sized (0.01 to 0.1%). The chain carries TRBV29-1 and TRBJ1-3; 7 bases are a match to TRBD1. The V gene end was trimmed by 3 bases and the J gene end by 4 bases; junction bases not matched to a gene: 9. Germline assignment: CDR1 SQVTM and CDR2 ANQGSEA. This CDR3 comprises 15 residues. CDR3 sequence: CSVDSATGEGNTIYF. The DNA for the CDR3 is TGCAGCGTTGATTCCGCCACAGGGGAAGGAAACACCATATATTTT.

This clonotype is labeled medium-sized. This chain links TRBV12-3 or TRBV12-4 with TRBJ2-7, with 7 bases lining up with TRBD1. The CDR3 runs to 12 residues. Unmatched junction bases numbered 5, after V lost 7 bases and J lost 5 bases. Here the CDR3 reads CASTDRAHEQYF. DNA of the CDR3: TGTGCCAGCACCGACAGGGCCCACGAGCAGTACTTC.

This clonotype is medium-sized by share. This chain connects TRBV3-1 to TRBJ2-1; 13 bases agree with TRBD2. The CDR3 is 17 residues long. Looked up from germline, CDR1 is LGHDT and CDR2 is YNNKEL (reference sequence). Germline trimming cut 1 base from V and 0 bases from J; bases unmatched to any gene: 0. The CDR3 spells CASSQGTSGSSYNEQFF. DNA of the CDR3: TGTGCCAGCAGCCAAGGGACTAGCGGGAGCTCCTACAATGAGCAGTTCTTC.

This clonotype was seen at least ten times. CDR3 nucleotide sequence: TGTGCCAGCAGCCTCGCCGGGGGACTAGCGGGACGGAATGAGCAGTTCTTC. This encodes CASSLAGGLAGRNEQFF. The gene calls are TRBV7-3 and TRBJ2-1; 13 bases line up with TRBD2. V shed 5 bases and J 7 bases; nucleotides not matched to a gene: 11. The germline V gene encodes CDR1 SGHTA and CDR2 FQGTGA. This CDR3 is 17 amino acids long.

In this sample, this clonotype is medium-sized (0.01 to 0.1%). The rearrangement uses TRBV6-1 and TRBJ2-5; no clear D gene. V lost 1 base, J lost 5 bases, and 8 bases lay in between. Germline V lookup: CDR1 MNHNS, CDR2 SASEGT. The CDR3 contains 13 residues. The CDR3 sequence: CASSEGPRETQYF. CDR3 DNA sequence: TGTGCCAGCAGTGAAGGGCCCCGGGAGACCCAGTACTTC.

This clonotype is medium-sized in the sample. CDR3 protein: CASSLEGLAKNIQYF. The CDR3 DNA reads TGTGCCAGCAGCTTAGAAGGGTTAGCCAAAAACATTCAGTACTTC. The chain joins TRBV7-2 to TRBJ2-4; no clear D gene. Trimming shortened V by 1 base and J by 0 bases, and 7 bases separated the two germline ends. The CDR3 has 15 amino acids. Germline assignment: CDR1 SGHTA and CDR2 FQGNSA.

This clonotype was observed many times. The chain carries TRBV2 and TRBJ2-7; no reliable D call. CDR3 length equals 13 residues. Trimming pared 5 bases from V and 2 bases from J, leaving 10 bases between. Germline V lookup: CDR1 SNHLY, CDR2 FYNNEI. This CDR3 reads CASSQVAAYEQYF. As DNA, the CDR3 is TGTGCCAGCAGTCAGGTAGCAGCCTACGAGCAGTACTTC.

This clonotype is large within its sample. The V and J genes are TRBV28 and TRBJ2-7; a possible D gene is TRBD1 (5 bases). V dropped 6 bases and J dropped 3 bases, with 9 bases sitting between them. Germline V gene lookup returns CDR1 MDHEN and CDR2 SYDVKM. The CDR3 extends over 12 amino acids. The CDR3: CASRAGFYEQYF. The CDR3 bases are TGTGCCAGCAGAGCAGGGTTCTACGAGCAGTACTTC. The full variable domain, completed using reference TRBV28 and TRBJ2-7, is DVKVTQSSRYLVKRTGEKVFLECVQDMDHENMFWYRQDPGLGLRLIYFSYDVKMKEKGDIPEGYSVSREKKERFSLILESASTNQTSMYLCASRAGFYEQYFGPGTRLTVT.

By share, this clonotype ranks as medium-sized. The chain combines TRBV7-9 with TRBJ1-4, with no clear D. Germline V lookup: CDR1 SEHNR, CDR2 FQNEAQ (reference sequence). V was cut by 5 bases and J by 8 bases, with 21 bases left in between. This CDR3 has 16 residues. The CDR3 bases are TGTGCCAGCAGCCCGACCTTTGGGGTGCAGGAAGAAAAACTGTTTTTT. Its translation: CASSPTFGVQEEKLFF.

This clonotype is judged medium-sized. The chain employs TRBV28 and TRBJ2-7; TRBD1 might be the D (6 bases). The V gene lost 4 bases and the J gene lost 1 base, with 11 bases spanning the gap. The CDR3 runs 14 residues. Germline-derived CDR1 and CDR2 are MDHEN and SYDVKM. DNA for the CDR3: TGTGCCAGCAGTTCCCCGGACAGTTCCTACGAGCAGTACTTC. This sequence encodes CASSSPDSSYEQYF.

Judged by abundance, this clonotype is medium-sized (0.01 to 0.1%). The chain's CDR3 is CASSQGKGSGGETQYF. CDR3 nucleotides: TGCGCCAGCAGCCAAGGGAAAGGGTCGGGGGGAGAGACCCAGTACTTC. The chain is built from TRBV4-3 and TRBJ2-5; TRBD2 aligns across 7 bases. Losses at the gene ends were 1 base for V and 4 bases for J; bases not matched to a gene: 9. Germline V gives CDR1 LGHNA, CDR2 YSLEER. This CDR3 has 16 residues.

This clonotype is medium-sized (0.01 to 0.1%) in the sample. The CDR3 here is CASSFKRTGELFF. CDR3 coding DNA: TGTGCCAGCAGTTTTAAACGCACCGGGGAGCTGTTTTTT. V usage is TRBV27 and J usage is TRBJ2-2; D not resolved. Per the germline V gene, CDR1 is MNHEY and CDR2 is SMNVEV (reference sequence). This CDR3 contains 13 residues. V was trimmed by 3 bases and J by 4 bases, leaving 6 bases between them.

At least ten counts were recorded for this clonotype. The chain couples TRBV28 to TRBJ2-4; possibly TRBD2 for D (6 bases). The CDR3 is made up of 15 amino acids. Germline V gene data show CDR1 as MDHEN and CDR2 as SYDVKM. Deletions cut 3 bases from V and 1 base from J, with 10 bases between. CDR3 coding DNA: TGTGCCAGCAGTTTGGCGGGAAAGGCCAAAAACATTCAGTACTTC. It translates to CASSLAGKAKNIQYF.

Ten or more counts support this clonotype. This chain connects TRBV12-3 or TRBV12-4 to TRBJ2-2; D might be TRBD2 (5 bases). The CDR3 extends over 13 amino acids. Trimming removed 3 bases from V and 3 bases from J, with 5 bases in between. As DNA, the CDR3 is TGTGCCAGCAGTTTGCGGGACACCGGGGAGCTGTTTTTT. Protein sequence: CASSLRDTGELFF.

The V and J genes are TRBV7-9 and TRBJ2-5; the match to TRBD2 covers 9 bases. V gave up 5 bases and J gave up 4 bases; unmatched junction bases: 2. The CDR3 sequence is 13 residues long. Germline CDR1 and CDR2: SEHNR and FQNEAQ (reference sequence). Here the CDR3 DNA reads TGTGCCAGCAGCAAGACTAGCGGAGAGACCCAGTACTTC. It translates to CASSKTSGETQYF. Filled out from reference TRBV7-9 and TRBJ2-5, the complete variable domain reads DTGVSQNPRHKITKRGQNVTFRCDPISEHNRLYWYRQTLGQGPEFLTYFQNEAQLEKSRLLSDRFSAERPKGSFSTLEIQRTEQGDSAMYLCASSKTSGETQYFGPGTRLLVL.

This clonotype has a count of ten or more. The chain couples TRBV6-5 to TRBJ1-1, with D unclear. Trimming shortened V by 5 bases and J by 1 base, and 8 bases separated the two germline ends. The CDR3 sequence is 13 residues long. CDR1 MNHEY and CDR2 SVGAGI come from the germline V gene. The CDR3 sequence: CASSLTWNTEAFF. The CDR3, as DNA: TGTGCCAGCAGTCTCACTTGGAACACTGAAGCTTTCTTT.

Many counts were recorded for this clonotype. This CDR3 is CASSPPLLAGAGEQFF. The CDR3, as DNA: TGTGCCAGCTCACCACCCCTCCTAGCGGGAGCGGGGGAGCAGTTCTTC. The gene calls are TRBV18 and TRBJ2-1; 10 bases are shared with TRBD2. The CDR3 is 16 residues long. Germline trimming cut 0 bases from V and 10 bases from J; bases unmatched to any gene: 9. The germline V gene encodes CDR1 KGHSH and CDR2 LQKENI.

This chain links TRBV27 with TRBJ1-2; a weak D match, TRBD1 (5 bases). The CDR3 has 16 amino acids. The germline gives CDR1 MNHEY, CDR2 SMNVEV (reference sequence). Trimming shortened V by 4 bases and J by 2 bases, and 17 bases separated the two germline ends. CDR3 bases: TGTGCCAGCAGTTCCCCGAGGCAGGGTTTCAACTATGGCTACACCTTC. As protein: CASSSPRQGFNYGYTF.

By its share, this clonotype is medium-sized. The chain is built from TRBV2 and TRBJ2-7; D not resolved. V was cut by 10 bases and J by 0 bases, with 10 bases left in between. Germline V gene sequence: CDR1 SNHLY, CDR2 FYNNEI. The CDR3 loop spans 12 amino acids. CDR3 loop: CATEQLSYEQYF. The CDR3 nucleotides are TGTGCCACCGAACAGCTCTCCTACGAGCAGTACTTC.

This clonotype is medium-sized by share. The genes are TRBV19 and TRBJ1-4; TRBD1 matches at 8 bases. From germline, CDR1 is LNHDA and CDR2 SQIVND (reference sequence). Trimming cost V 5 bases and J 8 bases; bases outside gene matches: 13. This CDR3 is 16 amino acids long. CDR3 region: CASSGRPGQVKEKLFF. For the CDR3, the DNA is TGTGCCAGTAGTGGCCGACCGGGACAGGTTAAGGAAAAACTGTTTTTT.

By sample share, this clonotype is medium-sized. This chain links TRBV2 with TRBJ1-2, with TRBD1 identical over 9 bases. V lost 2 bases to trimming and J lost 7 bases; unmatched junction nucleotides: 5. The CDR3 is 14 residues long. CDR1 SNHLY and CDR2 FYNNEI come from the germline V gene. In DNA, the CDR3 is TGTGCCAGCAGTGAAACGGACAGGGGTGTTGGCTACACCTTC. It specifies CASSETDRGVGYTF.